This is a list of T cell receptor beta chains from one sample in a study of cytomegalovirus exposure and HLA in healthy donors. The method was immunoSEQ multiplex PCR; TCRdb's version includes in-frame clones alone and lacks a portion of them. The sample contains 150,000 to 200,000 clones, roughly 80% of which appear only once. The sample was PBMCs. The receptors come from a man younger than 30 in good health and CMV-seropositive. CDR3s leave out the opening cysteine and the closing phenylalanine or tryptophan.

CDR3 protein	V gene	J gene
ASSYLTGGSTEAF	TRBV7-9	TRBJ1-1
ASSSSGGPTNYGYT	TRBV7-9	TRBJ1-2
ASSLGTGLYSYEQY	TRBV7-2	TRBJ2-7
AIGQSYEQY	TRBV30	TRBJ2-7
ASSYRGGQPQH	TRBV6-5	TRBJ1-5
ASSPGTGVGYEQY	TRBV5-8	NA
ASSPGTSYYNEQF	TRBV7-6	TRBJ2-1
ASTGGGNTIY	TRBV9	TRBJ1-3
ASSGTGTPDTQY	TRBV6-4	TRBJ2-3
ASSDEGGSSYNEQF	TRBV6-4	TRBJ2-1
ASSPGTGTEAF	TRBV10-2	TRBJ1-1
ASSPGGDSDTQY	TRBV5-1	TRBJ2-3
ASSLSIGVGEQY	TRBV27	TRBJ2-5
ASSESSATGELF	TRBV10-1	TRBJ2-2
ATAGGETYEQY	TRBV2	TRBJ2-7
ASSIDPRTGDSISPSI	TRBV19	TRBJ1-5
ASSPAWQGDQPQH	TRBV5-5	TRBJ1-5
ASTPLQGSVGYT	TRBV7-9	TRBJ1-2
ASSYSEGMNTEAF	TRBV6-5	TRBJ1-1
ASNGGGHNYGYT	TRBV28	TRBJ1-2
ASSPRGNPYEQY	TRBV13	NA
ACQGGYNEQF	TRBV2	TRBJ2-1
ASSQEFAYGYT	TRBV14	TRBJ1-2
ASSSQGAYNEQF	TRBV6-4	TRBJ2-1
ASSWLDSNQPQH	TRBV28	TRBJ1-5
ASSLSLLAGGSSRDEQF	TRBV27	TRBJ2-1
ASRDDRKMNTEAF	TRBV25-1	TRBJ1-1
ASSDDGALKLF	TRBV6-1	TRBJ1-4
ASSLGQREWYEQY	TRBV7-9	TRBJ2-7
ASSYQLLETQY	TRBV7-2	TRBJ2-5
ASSEFTTPSNEQY	TRBV10-2	TRBJ2-7
ASSGGRGETQY	TRBV9	TRBJ2-5
ASISAGGADEQY	TRBV21-1	TRBJ2-7
ASSLMDSSYEQY	TRBV5-1	TRBJ2-7
ACLTEYNYGYT	TRBV30	TRBJ1-2
ASSFGTGSYEQY	TRBV5-1	TRBJ2-7
ASSLSTGPYEQY	TRBV27	TRBJ2-7
ASSSETGTEQY	TRBV11-3	TRBJ2-7
SARTGQMNTEAF	TRBV29-1	TRBJ1-1